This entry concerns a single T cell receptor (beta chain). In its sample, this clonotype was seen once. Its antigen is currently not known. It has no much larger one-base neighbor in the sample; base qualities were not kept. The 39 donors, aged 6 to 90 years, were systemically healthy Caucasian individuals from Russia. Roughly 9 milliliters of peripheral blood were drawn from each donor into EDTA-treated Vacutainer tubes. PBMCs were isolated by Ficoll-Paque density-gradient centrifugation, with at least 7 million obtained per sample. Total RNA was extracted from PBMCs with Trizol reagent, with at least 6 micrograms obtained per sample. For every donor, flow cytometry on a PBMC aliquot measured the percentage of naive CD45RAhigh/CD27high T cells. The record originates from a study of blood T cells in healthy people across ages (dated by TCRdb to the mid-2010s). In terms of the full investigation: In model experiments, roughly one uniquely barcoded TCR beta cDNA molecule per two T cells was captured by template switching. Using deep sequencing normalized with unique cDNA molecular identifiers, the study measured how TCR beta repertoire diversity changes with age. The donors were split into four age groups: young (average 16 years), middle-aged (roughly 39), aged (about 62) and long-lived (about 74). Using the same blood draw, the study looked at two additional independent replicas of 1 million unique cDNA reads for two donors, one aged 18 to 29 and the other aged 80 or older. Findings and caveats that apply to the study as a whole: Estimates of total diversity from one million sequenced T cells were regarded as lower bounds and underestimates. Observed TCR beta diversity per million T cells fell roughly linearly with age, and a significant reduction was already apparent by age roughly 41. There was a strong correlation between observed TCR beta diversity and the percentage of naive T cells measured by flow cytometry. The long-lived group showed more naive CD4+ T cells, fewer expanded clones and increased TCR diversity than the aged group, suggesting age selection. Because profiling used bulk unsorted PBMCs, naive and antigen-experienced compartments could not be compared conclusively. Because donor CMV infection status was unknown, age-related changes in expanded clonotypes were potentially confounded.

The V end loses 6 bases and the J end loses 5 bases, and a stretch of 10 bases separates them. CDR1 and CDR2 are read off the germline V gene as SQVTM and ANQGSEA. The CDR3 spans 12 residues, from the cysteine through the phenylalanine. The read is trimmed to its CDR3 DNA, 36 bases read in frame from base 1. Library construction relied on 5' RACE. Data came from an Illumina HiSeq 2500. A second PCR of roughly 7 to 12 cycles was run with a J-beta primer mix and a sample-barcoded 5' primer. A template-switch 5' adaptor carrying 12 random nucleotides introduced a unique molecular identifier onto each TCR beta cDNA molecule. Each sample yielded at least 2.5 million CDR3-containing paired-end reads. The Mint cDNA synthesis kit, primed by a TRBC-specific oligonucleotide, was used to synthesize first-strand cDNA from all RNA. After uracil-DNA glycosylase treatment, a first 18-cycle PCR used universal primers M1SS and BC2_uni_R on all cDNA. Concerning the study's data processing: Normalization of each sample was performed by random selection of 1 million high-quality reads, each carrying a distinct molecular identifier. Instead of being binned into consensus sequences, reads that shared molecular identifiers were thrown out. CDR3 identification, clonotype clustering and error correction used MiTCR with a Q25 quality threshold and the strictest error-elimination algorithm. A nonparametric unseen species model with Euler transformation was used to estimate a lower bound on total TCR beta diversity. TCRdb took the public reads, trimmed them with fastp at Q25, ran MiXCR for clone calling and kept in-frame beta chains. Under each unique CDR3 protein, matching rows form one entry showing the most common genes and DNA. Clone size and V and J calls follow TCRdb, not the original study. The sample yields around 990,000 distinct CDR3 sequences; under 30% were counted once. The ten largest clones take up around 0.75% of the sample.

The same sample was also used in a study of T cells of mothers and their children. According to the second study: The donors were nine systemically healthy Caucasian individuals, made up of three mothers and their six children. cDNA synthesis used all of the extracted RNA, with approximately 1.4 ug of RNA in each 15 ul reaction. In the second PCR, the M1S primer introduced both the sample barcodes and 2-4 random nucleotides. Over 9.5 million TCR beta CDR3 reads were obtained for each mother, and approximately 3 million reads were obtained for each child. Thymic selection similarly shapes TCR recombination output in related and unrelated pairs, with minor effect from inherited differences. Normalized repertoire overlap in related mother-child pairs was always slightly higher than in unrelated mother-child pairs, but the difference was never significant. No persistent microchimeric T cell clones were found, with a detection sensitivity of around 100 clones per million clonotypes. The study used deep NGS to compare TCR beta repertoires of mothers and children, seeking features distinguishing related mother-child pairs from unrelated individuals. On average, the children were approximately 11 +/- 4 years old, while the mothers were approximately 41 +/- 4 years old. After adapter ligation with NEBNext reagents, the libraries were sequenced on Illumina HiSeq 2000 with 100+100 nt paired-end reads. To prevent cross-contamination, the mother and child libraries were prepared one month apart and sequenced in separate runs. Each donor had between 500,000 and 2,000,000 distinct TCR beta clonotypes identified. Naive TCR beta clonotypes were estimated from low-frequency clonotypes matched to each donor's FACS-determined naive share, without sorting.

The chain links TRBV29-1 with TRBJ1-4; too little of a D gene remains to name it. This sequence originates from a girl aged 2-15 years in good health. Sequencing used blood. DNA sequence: TGCAGCGTGCAGATCTTGAATGAAAAACTGTTTTTT. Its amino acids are CSVQILNEKLFF.